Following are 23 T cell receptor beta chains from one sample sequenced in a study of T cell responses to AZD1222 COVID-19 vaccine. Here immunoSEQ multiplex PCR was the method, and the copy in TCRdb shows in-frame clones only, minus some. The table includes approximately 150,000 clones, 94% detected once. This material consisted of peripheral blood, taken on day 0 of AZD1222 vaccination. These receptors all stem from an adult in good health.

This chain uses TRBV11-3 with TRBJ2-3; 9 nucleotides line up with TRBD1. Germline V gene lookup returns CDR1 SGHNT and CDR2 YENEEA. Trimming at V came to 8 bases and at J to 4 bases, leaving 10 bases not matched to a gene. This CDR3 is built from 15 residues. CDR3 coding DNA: TGTGCCAGCTACACACCGGGACAGGGCCCAGATACGCAGTATTTT. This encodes CASYTPGQGPDTQYF.

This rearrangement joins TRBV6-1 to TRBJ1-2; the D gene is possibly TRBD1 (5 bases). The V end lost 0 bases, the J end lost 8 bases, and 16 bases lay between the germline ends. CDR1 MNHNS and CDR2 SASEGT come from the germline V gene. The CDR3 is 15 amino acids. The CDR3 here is CASSEAVGPREGYTF. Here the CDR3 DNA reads TGTGCCAGCAGTGAAGCTGTGGGGCCTCGGGAAGGCTACACCTTC.

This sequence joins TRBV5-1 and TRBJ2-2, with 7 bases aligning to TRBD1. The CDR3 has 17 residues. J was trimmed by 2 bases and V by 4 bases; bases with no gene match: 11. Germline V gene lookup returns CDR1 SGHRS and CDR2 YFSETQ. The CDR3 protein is CASSTNADRLNTGELFF. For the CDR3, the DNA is TGCGCCAGCAGCACGAACGCGGACAGGCTAAACACCGGGGAGCTGTTTTTT.

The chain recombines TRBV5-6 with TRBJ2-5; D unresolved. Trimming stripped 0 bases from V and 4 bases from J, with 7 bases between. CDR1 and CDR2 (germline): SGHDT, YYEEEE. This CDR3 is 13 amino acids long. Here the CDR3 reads CASSLVWRETQYF. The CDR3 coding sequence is TGTGCCAGCAGCTTGGTATGGCGAGAGACCCAGTACTTC. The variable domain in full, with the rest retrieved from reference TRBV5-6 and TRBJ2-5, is DAGVTQSPTHLIKTRGQQVTLRCSPKSGHDTVSWYQQALGQGPQFIFQYYEEEERQRGNFPDRFSGHQFPNYSSELNVNALLLGDSALYLCASSLVWRETQYFGPGTRLLVL.

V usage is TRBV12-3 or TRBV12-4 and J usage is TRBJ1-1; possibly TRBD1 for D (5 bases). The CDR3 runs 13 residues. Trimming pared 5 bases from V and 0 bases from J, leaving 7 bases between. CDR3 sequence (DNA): TGTGCCAGCAGTGGGGGGGTGAACACTGAAGCTTTCTTT. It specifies CASSGGVNTEAFF.

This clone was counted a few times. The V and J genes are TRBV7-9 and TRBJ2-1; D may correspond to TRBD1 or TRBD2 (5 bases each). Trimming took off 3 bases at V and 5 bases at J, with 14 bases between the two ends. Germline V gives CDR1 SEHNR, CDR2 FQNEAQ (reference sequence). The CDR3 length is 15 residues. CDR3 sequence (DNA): TGTGCCAGCAGCTTGGGGGTTGTAGGGGACAATGAGCAGTTCTTC. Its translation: CASSLGVVGDNEQFF.

Written as DNA, the CDR3 is TGTGCCAGCAGCTTGTCATGGACTAGTTCTCGTACGCAGTATTTT. It translates to CASSLSWTSSRTQYF. The rearrangement links TRBV11-3 to TRBJ2-3, with 7 bases aligning to TRBD2. Trimming cost V 3 bases and J 8 bases; bases outside gene matches: 11. The CDR3 covers 15 residues. Germline CDR1 SGHNT, CDR2 YENEEA.

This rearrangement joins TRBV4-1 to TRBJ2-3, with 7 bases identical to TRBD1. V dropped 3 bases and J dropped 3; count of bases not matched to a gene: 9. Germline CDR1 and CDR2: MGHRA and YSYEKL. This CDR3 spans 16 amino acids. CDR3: CASSHDRDTLTDTQYF. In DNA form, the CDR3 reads TGCGCCAGCAGCCACGACAGGGACACATTGACAGATACGCAGTATTTT.

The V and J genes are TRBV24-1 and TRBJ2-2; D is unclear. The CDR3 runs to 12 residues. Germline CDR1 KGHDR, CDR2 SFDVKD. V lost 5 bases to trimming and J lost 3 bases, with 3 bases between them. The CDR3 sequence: CATSVDTGELFF. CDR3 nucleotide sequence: TGTGCCACCAGTGTTGACACCGGGGAGCTGTTTTTT.

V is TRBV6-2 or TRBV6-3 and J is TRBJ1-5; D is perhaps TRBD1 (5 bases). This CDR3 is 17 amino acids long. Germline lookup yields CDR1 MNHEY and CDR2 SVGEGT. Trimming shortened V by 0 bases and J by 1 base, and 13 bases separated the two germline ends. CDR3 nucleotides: TGTGCCAGCAGTTACTCGAATCAGGGAGGGAGCAATCAGCCCCAGCATTTT. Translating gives CASSYSNQGGSNQPQHF.

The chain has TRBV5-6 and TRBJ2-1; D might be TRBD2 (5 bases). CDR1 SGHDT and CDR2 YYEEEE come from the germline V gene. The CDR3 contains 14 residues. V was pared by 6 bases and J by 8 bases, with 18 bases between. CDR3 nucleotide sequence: TGTGCCAGCAATCCCCGGCTCCGGGGTGATGAGCAGTTCTTC. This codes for CASNPRLRGDEQFF.

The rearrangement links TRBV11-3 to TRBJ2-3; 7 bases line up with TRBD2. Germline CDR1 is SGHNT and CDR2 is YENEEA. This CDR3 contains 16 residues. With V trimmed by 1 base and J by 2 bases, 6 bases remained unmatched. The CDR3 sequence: CASSLGAGAHTDTQYF. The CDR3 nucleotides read TGTGCCAGCAGCTTAGGTGCGGGAGCCCACACAGATACGCAGTATTTT. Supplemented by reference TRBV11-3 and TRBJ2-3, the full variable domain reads EAGVVQSPRYKIIEKKQPVAFWCNPISGHNTLYWYLQNLGQGPELLIRYENEEAVDDSQLPKDRFSAERLKGVDSTLKIQPAELGDSAVYLCASSLGAGAHTDTQYFGPGTRLTVL.

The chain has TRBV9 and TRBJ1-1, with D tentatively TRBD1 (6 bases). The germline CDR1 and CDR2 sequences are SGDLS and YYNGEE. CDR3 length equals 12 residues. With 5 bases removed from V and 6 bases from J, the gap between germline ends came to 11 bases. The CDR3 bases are TGTGCCAGCAGTGAAGGGGGTCCTGAAGCTTTCTTT. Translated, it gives CASSEGGPEAFF. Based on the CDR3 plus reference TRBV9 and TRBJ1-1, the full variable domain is DSGVTQTPKHLITATGQRVTLRCSPRSGDLSVYWYQQSLDQGLQFLIQYYNGEERAKGNILERFSAQQFPDLHSELNLSSLELGDSALYFCASSEGGPEAFFGQGTRLTVV.

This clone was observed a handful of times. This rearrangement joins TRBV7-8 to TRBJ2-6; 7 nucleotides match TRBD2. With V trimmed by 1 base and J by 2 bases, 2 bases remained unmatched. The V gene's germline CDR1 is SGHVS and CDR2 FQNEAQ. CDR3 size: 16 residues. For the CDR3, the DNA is TGTGCCAGCAGCTTAGGAGCGGGGCCTGGGGCCAACGTCCTGACTTTC. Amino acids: CASSLGAGPGANVLTF.

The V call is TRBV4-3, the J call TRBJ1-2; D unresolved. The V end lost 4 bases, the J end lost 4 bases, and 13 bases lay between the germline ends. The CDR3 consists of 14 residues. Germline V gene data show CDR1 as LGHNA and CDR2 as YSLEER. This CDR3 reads CASSLNGGLYGYTF. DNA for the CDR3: TGCGCCAGCAGCCTTAATGGAGGCCTCTATGGCTACACCTTC.

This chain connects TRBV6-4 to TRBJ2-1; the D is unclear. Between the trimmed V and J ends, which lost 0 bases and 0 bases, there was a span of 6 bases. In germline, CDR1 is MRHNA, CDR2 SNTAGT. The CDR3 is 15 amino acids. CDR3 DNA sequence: TGTGCCAGCAGTGACTCGTATAGCTCCTACAATGAGCAGTTCTTC. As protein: CASSDSYSSYNEQFF.

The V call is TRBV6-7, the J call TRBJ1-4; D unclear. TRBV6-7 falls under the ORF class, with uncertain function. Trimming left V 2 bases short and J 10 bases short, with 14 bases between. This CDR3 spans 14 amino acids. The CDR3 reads CASSYVSGSGKLFF. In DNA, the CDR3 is TGTGCCAGCAGTTACGTGTCCGGCTCGGGAAAACTGTTTTTT.

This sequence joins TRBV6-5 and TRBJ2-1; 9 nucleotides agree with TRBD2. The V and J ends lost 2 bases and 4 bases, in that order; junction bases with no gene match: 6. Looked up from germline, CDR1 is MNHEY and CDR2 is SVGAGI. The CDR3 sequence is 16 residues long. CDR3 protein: CASSYTGSGGYNEQFF. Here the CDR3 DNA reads TGTGCCAGCAGTTACACAGGTAGCGGGGGATACAATGAGCAGTTCTTC.

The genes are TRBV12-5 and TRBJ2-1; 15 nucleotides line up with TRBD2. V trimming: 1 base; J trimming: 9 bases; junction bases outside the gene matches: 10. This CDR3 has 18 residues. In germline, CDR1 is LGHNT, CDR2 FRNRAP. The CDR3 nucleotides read TGTGCTAGTGGTTTGGACGGTCCGGGACTAGCGGGAGGAGGTGAGCAGTTCTTC. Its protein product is CASGLDGPGLAGGGEQFF.

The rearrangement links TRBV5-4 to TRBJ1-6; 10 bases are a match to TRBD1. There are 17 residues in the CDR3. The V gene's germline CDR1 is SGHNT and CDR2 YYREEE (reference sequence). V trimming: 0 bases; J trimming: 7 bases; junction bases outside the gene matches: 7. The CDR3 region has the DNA TGTGCCAGCAGCTTGGACCCCTTGGACAGGGGGAATTCACCCCTCCACTTT. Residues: CASSLDPLDRGNSPLHF.

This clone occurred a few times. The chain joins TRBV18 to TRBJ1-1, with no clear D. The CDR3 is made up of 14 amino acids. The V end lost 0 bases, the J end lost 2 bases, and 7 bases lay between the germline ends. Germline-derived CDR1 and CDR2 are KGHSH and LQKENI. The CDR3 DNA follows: TGTGCCAGCTCACCACCGGGGAGAAACACTGAAGCTTTCTTT. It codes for CASSPPGRNTEAFF.

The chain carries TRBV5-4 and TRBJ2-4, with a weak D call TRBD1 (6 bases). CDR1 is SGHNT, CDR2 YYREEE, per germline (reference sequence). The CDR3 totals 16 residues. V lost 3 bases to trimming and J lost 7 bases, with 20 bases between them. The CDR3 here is CASSSRPRGLGNIQYF. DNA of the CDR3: TGTGCCAGCAGCTCCCGCCCCAGGGGATTAGGTAACATTCAGTACTTC.

The CDR3: CASSPRGDVTDTQYF. CDR3 DNA: TGTGCCAGCAGCCCGCGGGGAGATGTCACAGATACGCAGTATTTT. The chain has TRBV4-2 and TRBJ2-3; a weak D match, TRBD2 (6 bases). The V gene lost 4 bases and the J gene lost 2 bases, with 13 bases spanning the gap. This CDR3 spans 15 amino acids. Germline V gene sequence: CDR1 LGHNA, CDR2 YNFKEQ.